The 10 T cell receptor beta chains below come from one sample, sequenced in a study of monozygotic twins with inflammatory bowel disease. TCRdb re-called the 5' RACE reads, yielding one record per CDR3 amino acid sequence without DNA. Its table lists more than 300,000 distinct CDR3 sequences. The sequenced material came from blood. The source of these receptors is a human donor with ulcerative colitis or Crohn's disease, or a healthy co-twin of an affected twin (not recorded which).

The rearrangement uses TRBV25-1 and TRBJ2-3; no DNA is available, so the TRBD2 call from TCRdb remains unchecked. The CDR3 spans 19 residues. CDR1 is MGHDK and CDR2 is SYGVNS in the germline V gene. The CDR3 sequence: CASSESPGLAGGYTDTQYF.

The chain is built from TRBV11-2 and TRBJ2-7; TCRdb's assignment of TRBD1 cannot be checked, as there is no DNA. Looked up from germline, CDR1 is SGHAT and CDR2 is FQNNGV. The CDR3 covers 16 residues. CDR3 sequence reads: CASSLGRRTGAYEQYF.

V is TRBV6-6 and J is TRBJ2-1; TCRdb returns TRBD1, unconfirmable since there is no DNA. The CDR3 extends over 13 amino acids. Germline loops: CDR1 MNHNY, CDR2 SVGAGI (reference sequence). The CDR3 spells CASSYDRYNEQFF.

The V gene is TRBV7-2, the J gene TRBJ2-5. The CDR3 consists of 13 residues. CDR1 and CDR2 (germline): SGHTA, FQGNSA. The CDR3 region is CASSLLRQETQYF.

The chain employs TRBV7-9 and TRBJ2-7; TCRdb calls TRBD1, which cannot be checked without DNA. The germline gives CDR1 SEHNR, CDR2 FQNEAQ (reference sequence). The CDR3 has 14 amino acids. The chain's CDR3 is CASRVSGGSGEQYF.

The chain couples TRBV20-1 to TRBJ2-5; TCRdb returns TRBD1, unconfirmable since there is no DNA. The germline V gene has CDR1 DFQATT and CDR2 SNEGSKA (reference sequence). The CDR3 sequence is 14 residues long. The chain's CDR3 is CSASIGTAKETQYF.

CDR3 residues: CASSQDETQYTEAFF. This sequence joins TRBV3-1 and TRBJ1-1. Germline V gives CDR1 LGHDT, CDR2 YNNKEL (reference sequence). The CDR3 covers 15 residues.

The chain couples TRBV20-1 to TRBJ1-5; absent DNA, TCRdb's TRBD1 call cannot be checked. The germline CDR1 and CDR2 sequences are DFQATT and SNEGSKA (reference sequence). This CDR3 is built from 13 residues. This CDR3 is CSADTGFNQPQHF.

The genes are TRBV27 and TRBJ2-5; absent DNA, TCRdb's TRBD2 call cannot be checked. The CDR3 is 14 residues long. The germline V gene encodes CDR1 MNHEY and CDR2 SMNVEV (reference sequence). CDR3 loop: CASSLQSGQETQYF.

CDR3 sequence: CAISGGSDSYNEQFF. The J gene is TRBJ2-1, the V gene TRBV10-3; TCRdb returns TRBD1, unconfirmable since there is no DNA. Germline-derived CDR1 and CDR2 are ENHRY and SYGVKD. The CDR3 is made up of 15 amino acids.